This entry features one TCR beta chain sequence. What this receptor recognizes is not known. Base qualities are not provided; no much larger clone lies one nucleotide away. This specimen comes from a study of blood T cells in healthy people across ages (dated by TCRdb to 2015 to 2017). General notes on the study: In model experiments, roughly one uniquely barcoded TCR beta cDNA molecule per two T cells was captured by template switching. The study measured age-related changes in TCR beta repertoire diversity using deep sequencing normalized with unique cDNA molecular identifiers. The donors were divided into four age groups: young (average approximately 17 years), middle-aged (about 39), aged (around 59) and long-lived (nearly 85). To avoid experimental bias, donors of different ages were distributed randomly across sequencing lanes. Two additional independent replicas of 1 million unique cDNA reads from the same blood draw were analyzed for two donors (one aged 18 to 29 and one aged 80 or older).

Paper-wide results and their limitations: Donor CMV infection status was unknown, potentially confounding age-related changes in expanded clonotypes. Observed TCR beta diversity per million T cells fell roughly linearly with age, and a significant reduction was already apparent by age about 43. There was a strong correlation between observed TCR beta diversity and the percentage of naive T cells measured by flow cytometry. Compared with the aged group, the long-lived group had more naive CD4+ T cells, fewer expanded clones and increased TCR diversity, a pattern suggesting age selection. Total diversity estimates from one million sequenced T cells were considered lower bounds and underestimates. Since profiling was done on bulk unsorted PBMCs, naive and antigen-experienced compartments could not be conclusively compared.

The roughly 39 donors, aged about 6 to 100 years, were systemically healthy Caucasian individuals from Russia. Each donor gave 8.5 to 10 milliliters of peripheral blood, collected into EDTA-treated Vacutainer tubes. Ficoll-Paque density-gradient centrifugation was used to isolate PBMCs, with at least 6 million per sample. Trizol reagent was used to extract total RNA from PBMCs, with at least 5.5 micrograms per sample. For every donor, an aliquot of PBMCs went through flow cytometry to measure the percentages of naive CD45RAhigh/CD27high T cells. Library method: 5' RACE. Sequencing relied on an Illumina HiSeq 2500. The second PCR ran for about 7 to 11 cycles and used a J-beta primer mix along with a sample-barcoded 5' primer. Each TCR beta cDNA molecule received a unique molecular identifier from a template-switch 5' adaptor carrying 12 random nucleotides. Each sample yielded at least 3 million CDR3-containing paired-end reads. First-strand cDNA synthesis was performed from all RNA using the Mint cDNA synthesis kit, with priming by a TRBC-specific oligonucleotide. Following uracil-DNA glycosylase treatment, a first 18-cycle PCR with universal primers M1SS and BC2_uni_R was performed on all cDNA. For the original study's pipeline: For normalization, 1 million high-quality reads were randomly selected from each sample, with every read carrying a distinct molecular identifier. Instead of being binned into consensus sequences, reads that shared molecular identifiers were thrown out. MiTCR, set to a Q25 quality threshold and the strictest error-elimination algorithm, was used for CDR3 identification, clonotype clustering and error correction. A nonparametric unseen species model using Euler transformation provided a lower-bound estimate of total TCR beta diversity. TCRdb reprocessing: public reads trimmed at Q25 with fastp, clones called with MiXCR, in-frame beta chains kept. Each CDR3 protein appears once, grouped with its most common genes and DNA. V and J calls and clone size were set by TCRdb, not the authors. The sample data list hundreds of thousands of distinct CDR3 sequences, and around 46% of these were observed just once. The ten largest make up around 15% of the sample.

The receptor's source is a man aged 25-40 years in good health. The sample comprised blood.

The DNA sequence follows: TGTGCCAGCAGCTTAGGAGGGGGCGCCGACACTGAAGCTTTCTTT. This yields the protein CASSLGGGADTEAFF. The V and J segments used are TRBV7-2 and TRBJ1-1; TRBD1 fits 7 bases in the junction. The CDR3 contains 15 residues, cysteine and phenylalanine counted. Only the CDR3 region is kept as DNA, spanning 45 bases read in frame from base 1. Trimming accounts for 1 base at V and 3 bases at J, while the number of junction bases matched to no gene is 5. The germline V gene gives CDR1 as SGHTA and CDR2 as FQGNSA.